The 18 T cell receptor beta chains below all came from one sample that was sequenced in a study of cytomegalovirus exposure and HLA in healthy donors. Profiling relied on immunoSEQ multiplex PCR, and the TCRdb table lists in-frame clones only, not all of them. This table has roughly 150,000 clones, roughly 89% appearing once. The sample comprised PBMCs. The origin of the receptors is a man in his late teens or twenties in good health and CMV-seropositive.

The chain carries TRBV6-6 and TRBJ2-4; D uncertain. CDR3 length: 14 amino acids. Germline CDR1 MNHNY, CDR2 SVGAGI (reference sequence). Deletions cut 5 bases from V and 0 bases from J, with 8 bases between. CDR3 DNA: TGTGCCAGCAGTAGTAACGGAGCCAAAAACATTCAGTACTTC. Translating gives CASSSNGAKNIQYF.

The CDR3 spells CASSLVASSPYNEQFF. CDR3 coding DNA: TGTGCCAGCAGCTTAGTTGCTAGCTCGCCCTACAATGAGCAGTTCTTC. This sequence joins TRBV11-1 and TRBJ2-1; possibly TRBD2 for D (5 bases). Between the trimmed V and J ends, which lost 1 base and 2 bases, there was a span of 12 bases. The CDR3 runs 16 residues. From germline, CDR1 is SGHAT and CDR2 FQDESV (reference sequence). The entire variable domain, with the rest obtained from reference TRBV11-1 and TRBJ2-1, is as follows: EAEVAQSPRYKITEKSQAVAFWCDPISGHATLYWYRQILGQGPELLVQFQDESVVDDSQLPKDRFSAERLKGVDSTLKIQPAELGDSAMYLCASSLVASSPYNEQFFGPGTRLTVL.

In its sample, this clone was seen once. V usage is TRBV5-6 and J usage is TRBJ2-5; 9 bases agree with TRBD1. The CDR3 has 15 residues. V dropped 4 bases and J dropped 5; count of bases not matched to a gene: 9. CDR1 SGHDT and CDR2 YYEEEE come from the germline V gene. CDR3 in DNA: TGTGCCAGCAGCCCGGGACAGGGTCGGTGGGAGACCCAGTACTTC. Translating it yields CASSPGQGRWETQYF.

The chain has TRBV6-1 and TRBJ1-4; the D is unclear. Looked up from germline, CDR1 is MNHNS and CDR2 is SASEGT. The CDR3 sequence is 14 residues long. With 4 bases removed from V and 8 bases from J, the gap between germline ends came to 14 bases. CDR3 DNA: TGTGCCAGCAGTGCCCGGGAACGAGGGGAAAAACTGTTTTTT. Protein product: CASSARERGEKLFF.

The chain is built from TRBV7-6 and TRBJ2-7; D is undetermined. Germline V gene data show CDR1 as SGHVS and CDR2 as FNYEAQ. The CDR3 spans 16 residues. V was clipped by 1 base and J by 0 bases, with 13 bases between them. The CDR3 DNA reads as TGTGCCAGCAGCTTAGGTCCCAGCGAGAGCTCCTACGAGCAGTACTTC. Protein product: CASSLGPSESSYEQYF.

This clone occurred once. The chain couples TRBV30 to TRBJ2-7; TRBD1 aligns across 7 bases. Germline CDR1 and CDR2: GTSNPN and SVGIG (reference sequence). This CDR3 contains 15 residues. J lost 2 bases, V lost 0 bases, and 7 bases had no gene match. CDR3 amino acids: CAWSVGLTGTYEQYF. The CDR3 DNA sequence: TGTGCCTGGAGTGTCGGTTTGACAGGGACCTACGAGCAGTACTTC.

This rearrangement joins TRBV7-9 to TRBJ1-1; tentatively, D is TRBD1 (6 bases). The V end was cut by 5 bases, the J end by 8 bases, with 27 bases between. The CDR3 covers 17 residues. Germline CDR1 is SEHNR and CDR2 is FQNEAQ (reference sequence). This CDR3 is CASSTPERFGKDREAFF. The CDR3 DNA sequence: TGTGCCAGCAGCACACCCGAACGGTTTGGTAAGGACAGAGAAGCTTTCTTT.

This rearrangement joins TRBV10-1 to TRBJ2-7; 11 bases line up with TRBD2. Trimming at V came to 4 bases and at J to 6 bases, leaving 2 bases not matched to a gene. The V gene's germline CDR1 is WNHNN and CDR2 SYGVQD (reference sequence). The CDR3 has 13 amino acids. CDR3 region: CASSVGLAAEQYF. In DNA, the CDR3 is TGCGCCAGCAGTGTGGGACTAGCGGCCGAGCAGTACTTC.

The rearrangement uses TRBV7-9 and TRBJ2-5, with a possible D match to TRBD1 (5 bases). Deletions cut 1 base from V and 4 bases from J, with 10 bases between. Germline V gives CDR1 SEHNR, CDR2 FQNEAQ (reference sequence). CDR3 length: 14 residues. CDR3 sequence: CASSLGGPGETQYF. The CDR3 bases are TGTGCCAGCAGCTTAGGGGGCCCCGGAGAGACCCAGTACTTC.

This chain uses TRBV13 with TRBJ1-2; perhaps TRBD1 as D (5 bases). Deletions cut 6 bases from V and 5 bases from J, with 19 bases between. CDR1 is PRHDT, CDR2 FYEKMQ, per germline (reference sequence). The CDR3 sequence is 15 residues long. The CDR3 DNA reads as TGTGCCAGCAGACCCCAGGGCCTAAGATTATATGGCTACACCTTC. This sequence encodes CASRPQGLRLYGYTF.

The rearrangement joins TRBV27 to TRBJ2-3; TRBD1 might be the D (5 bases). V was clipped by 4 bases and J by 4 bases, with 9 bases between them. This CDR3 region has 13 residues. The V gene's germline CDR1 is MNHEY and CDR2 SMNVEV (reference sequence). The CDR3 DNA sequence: TGTGCCAGCAGTTGGACACGCGCAGATACGCAGTATTTT. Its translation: CASSWTRADTQYF.

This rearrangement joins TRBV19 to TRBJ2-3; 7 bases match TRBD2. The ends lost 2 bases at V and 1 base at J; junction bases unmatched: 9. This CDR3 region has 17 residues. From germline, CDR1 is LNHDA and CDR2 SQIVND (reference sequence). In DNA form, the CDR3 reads TGTGCCAGTAGTATACTTGGCCTAGCGGACGGCACAGATACGCAGTATTTT. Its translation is CASSILGLADGTDTQYF. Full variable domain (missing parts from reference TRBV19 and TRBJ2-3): DGGITQSPKYLFRKEGQNVTLSCEQNLNHDAMYWYRQDPGQGLRLIYYSQIVNDFQKGDIAEGYSVSREKKESFPLTVTSAQKNPTAFYLCASSILGLADGTDTQYFGPGTRLTVL.

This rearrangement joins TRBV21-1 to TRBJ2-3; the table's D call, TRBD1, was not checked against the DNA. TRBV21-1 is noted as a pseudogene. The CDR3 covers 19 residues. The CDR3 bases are TGTGCCAGCAGCAAAGAAGGGGGTGATGTTAGCTTTGACACAGATACGCAGTATTTT. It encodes CASSKEGGDVSFDTDTQYF.

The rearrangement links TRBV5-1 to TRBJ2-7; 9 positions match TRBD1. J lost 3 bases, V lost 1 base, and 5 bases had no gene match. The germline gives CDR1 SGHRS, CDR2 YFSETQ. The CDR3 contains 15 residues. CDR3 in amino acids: CASSLLGTGSYEQYF. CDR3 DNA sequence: TGCGCCAGCAGCTTGCTAGGGACAGGGAGCTACGAGCAGTACTTC.

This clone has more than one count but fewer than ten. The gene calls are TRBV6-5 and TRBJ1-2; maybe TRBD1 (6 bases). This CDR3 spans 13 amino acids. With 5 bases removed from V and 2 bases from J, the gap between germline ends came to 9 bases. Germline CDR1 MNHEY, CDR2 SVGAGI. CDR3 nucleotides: TGTGCCAGCAGTGCAGGGGCGAACTATGGCTACACCTTC. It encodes CASSAGANYGYTF.

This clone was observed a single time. The CDR3 reads CASSTGNLGINEQFF. The DNA of the CDR3 is TGCGCCAGCAGCACAGGGAATCTTGGGATCAATGAGCAGTTCTTC. V usage is TRBV4-1 and J usage is TRBJ2-1, with a weak D call TRBD1 (6 bases). Per germline, CDR1 MGHRA and CDR2 YSYEKL. The germline V and J ends were trimmed by 5 bases and 6 bases, with 17 bases remaining between them. The CDR3 has 15 amino acids.

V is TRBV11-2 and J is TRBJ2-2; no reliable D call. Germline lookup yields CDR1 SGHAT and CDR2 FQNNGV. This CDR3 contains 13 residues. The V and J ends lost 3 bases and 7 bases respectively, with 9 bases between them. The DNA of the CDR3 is TGTGCCAGCAGCTTTCTAGAAAACGGGGAGCTGTTTTTT. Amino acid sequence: CASSFLENGELFF.

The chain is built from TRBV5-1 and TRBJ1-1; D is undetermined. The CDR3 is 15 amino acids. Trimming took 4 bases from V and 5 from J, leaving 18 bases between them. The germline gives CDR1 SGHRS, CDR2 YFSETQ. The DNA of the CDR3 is TGCGCCAGCAGCGGGAACAGAGGAGGGAGAACTGAAGCTTTCTTT. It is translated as CASSGNRGGRTEAFF.